This T cell receptor beta chain was obtained from a study of T cell responses to AZD1222 COVID-19 vaccine. Generated by immunoSEQ multiplex PCR, the TCRdb table keeps only in-frame clones and is missing some. The sample records 77,000 or so clones, under 95% being singletons. General study results and limits: Spike-specific TCR breadth and depth were elevated following two AZD1222 doses. White British donors predominated, females outnumbered males, and clonal diversity was possibly underestimated.

The CDR3 consists of 14 residues. With V trimmed by 4 bases and J by 8 bases, 11 bases remained unmatched. CDR1 and CDR2 (germline): SGHNT, YYREEE (reference sequence). About this clone: Its matching antigen is unknown.

This clonotype was obtained from an adult who received the AZD1222 COVID-19 vaccine. Sequences were derived from peripheral blood, sampled 28 days after the second AZD1222 dose. The J gene is TRBJ1-2, the V gene TRBV5-4; 7 bases fit TRBD1. The CDR3 reads CASSEALTGEGYTF. The CDR3 nucleotides read TGTGCCAGCAGCGAAGCTCTAACAGGGGAAGGCTACACCTTC.